This is a list of T cell receptor beta chains from one sample in a study of blood T cell repertoires in COVID-19. This table comes from immunoSEQ multiplex PCR, and its TCRdb copy is limited to in-frame clones, with some not included. The table includes 180,000 or so clones, 75% to 90% detected once. The sequenced material came from PBMCs or T cells enriched from blood (not recorded which). These receptors were taken from a middle-aged man who had recovered from COVID-19. The CDR3 runs from the conserved cysteine through the conserved F or W. The D gene is left open where the match is weak. Some rows mark clone size as missing; the rest say once, few, many or name a class of expanded clone.

J gene,D gene,V gene,clone size,CDR3 DNA,CDR3 protein
TRBJ2-5,TRBD2,TRBV5-1,.,TGCGCCAGCAGCTTGGAGGCTAGCGGACAAGAGACCCAGTACTTC,CASSLEASGQETQYF
TRBJ1-1,.,TRBV12-3/TRBV12-4,.,TGTGCCAGCACGAAAACCAGGGGCACTGAAGCTTTCTTT,CASTKTRGTEAFF
TRBJ2-2,.,TRBV2,.,TGTGCCAGCAGTGTCGGGGTCGGGGAGCTGTTTTTT,CASSVGVGELFF
TRBJ2-7,.,TRBV5-6,.,TGTGCCAGCAGCTTGGCCCGGGTAGGGGGAATCCCCTACGAGCAGTACTTC,CASSLARVGGIPYEQYF
TRBJ2-5,.,TRBV27,.,TGTGCCAGCAGTTTGGAAGGCGGCCGGGTAGAGACCCAGTACTTC,CASSLEGGRVETQYF
TRBJ1-2,.,TRBV2,.,TGTGCCAGCAGGCCACACCGGGACACCGCATATGGCTACACCTTC,CASRPHRDTAYGYTF
TRBJ2-3,.,TRBV3-1/TRBV3-2,.,TGTGCCAGCAGACCTCGGGGAGTTAGCACAGATACGCAGTATTTT,CASRPRGVSTDTQYF
TRBJ2-5,TRBD1,TRBV6-5,.,TGTGCCAGCAGTTACTCGAGGGACAGGGGTGAGACCCAGTACTTC,CASSYSRDRGETQYF
TRBJ1-1,.,TRBV11-1,.,TGTGCCAGCAGCTTAGGGGGGCCCGACACTGAAGCTTTCTTT,CASSLGGPDTEAFF
TRBJ1-2,.,TRBV14,.,TGTGCCAGCAGCCAAGTGCCGGGGAGCCTCTATGGCTACACCTTC,CASSQVPGSLYGYTF
TRBJ1-1,.,TRBV4-1,.,TGCGCCAGCAGCCAAGTGGGACTGGAAGCTTTCTTT,CASSQVGLEAFF
TRBJ2-7,.,TRBV6-5,.,TGTGCCAGCAGAGACCCGGGGGCCTACGAGCAGTACTTC,CASRDPGAYEQYF
TRBJ1-1,.,TRBV19,few,TGTGCCAGTAGTACCCTAACGGGGGGGTACACTGAAGCTTTCTTT,CASSTLTGGYTEAFF
TRBJ1-1,TRBD1,TRBV10-3,.,TGTGCCATCAGTCTTACAGGGGAACGAGGGAACACTGAAGCTTTCTTT,CAISLTGERGNTEAFF
TRBJ1-2,.,TRBV30,once,TGTGCCTGGAGTGTCAAGGGGTCTAACTATGGCTACACCTTC,CAWSVKGSNYGYTF
TRBJ1-2,.,TRBV3-1/TRBV3-2,few,TGTGCCAGCAGCCAGGGGAGGGGGGAAGGCGGCTACACCTTC,CASSQGRGEGGYTF
TRBJ2-4,.,TRBV28,.,TGTGCCAGCAGTTTAAGGAGGGCCCGGGAAAACATTCAGTACTTC,CASSLRRARENIQYF
TRBJ1-3,TRBD1,TRBV28,.,TGTGCCAGCAGTCGGGACAGGGGTCACCTAAGCTCTGGAAACACCATATATTTT,CASSRDRGHLSSGNTIYF
TRBJ1-1,.,TRBV12-3/TRBV12-4,.,TGTGCCAGCAGGTCGTTGAACACTGAAGCTTTCTTT,CASRSLNTEAFF
TRBJ2-1,.,TRBV9,.,TGTGCCAGCAGCGTAGCCCCCGGGAATGAGCAGTTCTTC,CASSVAPGNEQFF
TRBJ2-7,.,TRBV10-3,.,TGTGCCATCAGCGAGGTCGGTTACGAGCAGTACTTC,CAISEVGYEQYF
TRBJ2-7,TRBD1,TRBV7-6,.,TGTGCCAGCAGCCGCCCTACAGGGGGCAGCTCCTACGAGCAGTACTTC,CASSRPTGGSSYEQYF
TRBJ2-1,TRBD1,TRBV5-8,.,TGTGCCAGCAGCCCCGGGACAGCCGGCCCCTACAATGAGCAGTTCTTC,CASSPGTAGPYNEQFF
TRBJ1-2,.,TRBV4-1,.,TGCGCCAGCAGCCAAGATCGGTGGCAGCCCAGAGGGCCTCAGGGCTACACCTTC,CASSQDRWQPRGPQGYTF
TRBJ1-2,TRBD1,TRBV29-1,.,TGCAGCGTTGAAACAGGGGGCTATGGCTACACCTTC,CSVETGGYGYTF
TRBJ2-7,.,TRBV19,.,TGTGCCAGTAGTACCTCTACAGGGACCTACGAGCAGTACTTC,CASSTSTGTYEQYF
TRBJ1-1,.,TRBV7-9,.,TGTGCCAGCAGCTCAACTTATTTTGGAGCTTTCTTT,CASSSTYFGAFF
TRBJ2-7,TRBD1,TRBV19,few,TGTGCCAGTAGTAACCCAGGGACAGGGGACGAGCAGTACTTC,CASSNPGTGDEQYF
TRBJ1-3,.,TRBV21-1,.,TGTGCCAGCAGCAAAGTGGGTAACAGTAAGTTCTCTGGAAACACCATATATTTT,CASSKVGNSKFSGNTIYF
TRBJ1-4,.,TRBV6-5,few,TGTGCCAGCAGAAGTAACAGGGTATGGCAACTGTTTTTT,CASRSNRVWQLFF
TRBJ2-1,TRBD1,TRBV24-1,.,TGTGCCACCAGTGATGCTTCTCCGGGACAGGGGACCTACAATGAGCAGTTCTTC,CATSDASPGQGTYNEQFF
TRBJ2-7,TRBD1,TRBV30,.,TGTGCCTGGCCCCCGGGACAGGTCCACGAGCAGTACTTC,CAWPPGQVHEQYF
TRBJ1-2,.,TRBV10-3,.,TGTGCCATCAGTGAGTCGTTTTTGGGGGGGCGAGGGAACTGGAACTATGGCTACACCTTC,CAISESFLGGRGNWNYGYTF
TRBJ1-2,.,TRBV5-5,.,TGTGCCAGCAGTGGGCAGGACTATGGCTACACCTTC,CASSGQDYGYTF
TRBJ1-5,.,TRBV18,.,TGTGCCAGCTCACCGACAAGAGGCAATCAGCCCCAGCATTTT,CASSPTRGNQPQHF
TRBJ1-2,.,TRBV15,few,TGTGCCACCAGCAGCCGGTCTAACTATGGCTACACCTTC,CATSSRSNYGYTF
TRBJ1-5,.,TRBV9,.,TGTGCCAGCGGAGCGAGTGGACAGCCCAATCAGCCCCAGCATTTT,CASGASGQPNQPQHF